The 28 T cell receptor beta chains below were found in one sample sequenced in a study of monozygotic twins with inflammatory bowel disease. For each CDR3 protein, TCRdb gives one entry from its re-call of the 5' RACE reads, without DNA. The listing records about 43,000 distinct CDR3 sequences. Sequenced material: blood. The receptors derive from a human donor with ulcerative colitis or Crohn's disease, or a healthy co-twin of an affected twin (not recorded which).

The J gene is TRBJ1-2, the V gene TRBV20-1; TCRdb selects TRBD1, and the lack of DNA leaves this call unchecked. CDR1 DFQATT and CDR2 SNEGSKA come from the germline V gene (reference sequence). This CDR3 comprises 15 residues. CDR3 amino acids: CSARGGDTKNYGYTF.

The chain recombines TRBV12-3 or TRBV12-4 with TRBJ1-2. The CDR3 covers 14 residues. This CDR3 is CASSLGTGWSGYTF.

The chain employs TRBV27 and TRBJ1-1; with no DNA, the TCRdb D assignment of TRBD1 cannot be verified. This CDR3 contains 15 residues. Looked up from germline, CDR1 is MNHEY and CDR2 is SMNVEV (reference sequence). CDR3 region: CASSSHQTGNWEAFF.

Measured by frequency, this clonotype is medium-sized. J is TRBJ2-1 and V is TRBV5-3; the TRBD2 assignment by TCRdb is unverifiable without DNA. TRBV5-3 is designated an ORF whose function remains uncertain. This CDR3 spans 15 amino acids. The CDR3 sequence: CAVPNGTIGYNEQFF.

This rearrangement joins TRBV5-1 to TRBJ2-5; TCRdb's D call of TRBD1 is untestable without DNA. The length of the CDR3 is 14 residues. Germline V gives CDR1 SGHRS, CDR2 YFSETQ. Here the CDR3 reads CASSPTGPQETQYF. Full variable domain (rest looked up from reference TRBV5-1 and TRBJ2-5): KAGVTQTPRYLIKTRGQQVTLSCSPISGHRSVSWYQQTPGQGLQFLFEYFSETQRNKGNFPGRFSGRQFSNSRSEMNVSTLELGDSALYLCASSPTGPQETQYFGPGTRLLVL.

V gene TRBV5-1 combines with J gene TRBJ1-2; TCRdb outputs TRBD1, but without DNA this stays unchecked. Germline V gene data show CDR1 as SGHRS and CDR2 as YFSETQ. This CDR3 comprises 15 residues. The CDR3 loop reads CASSFLGQGSFGYTF. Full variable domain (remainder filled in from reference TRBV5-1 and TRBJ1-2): KAGVTQTPRYLIKTRGQQVTLSCSPISGHRSVSWYQQTPGQGLQFLFEYFSETQRNKGNFPGRFSGRQFSNSRSEMNVSTLELGDSALYLCASSFLGQGSFGYTFGSGTRLTVV.

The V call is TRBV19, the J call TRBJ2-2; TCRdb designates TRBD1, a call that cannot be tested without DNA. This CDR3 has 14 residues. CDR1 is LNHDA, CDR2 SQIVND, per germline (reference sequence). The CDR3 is CASNTQTGAGELFF.

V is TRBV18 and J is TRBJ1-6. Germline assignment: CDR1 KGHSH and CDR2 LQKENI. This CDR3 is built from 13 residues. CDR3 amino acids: CASSPGNNSPLHF.

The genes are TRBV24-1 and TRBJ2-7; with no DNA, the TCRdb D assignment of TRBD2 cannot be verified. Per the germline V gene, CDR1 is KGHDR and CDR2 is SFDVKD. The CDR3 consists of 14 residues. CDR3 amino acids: CATSAGGKTYEQYF.

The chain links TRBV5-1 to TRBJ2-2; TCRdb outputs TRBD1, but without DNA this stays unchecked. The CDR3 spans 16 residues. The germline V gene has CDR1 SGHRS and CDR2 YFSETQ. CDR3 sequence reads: CASTKSRGPNTGELFF.

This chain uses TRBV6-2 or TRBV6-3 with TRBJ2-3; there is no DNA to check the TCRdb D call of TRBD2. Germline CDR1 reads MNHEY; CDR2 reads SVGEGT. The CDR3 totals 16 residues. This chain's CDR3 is CASRLAGARSTDTQYF.

The CDR3 loop is CASSRSLVAEYEQYF. V is TRBV5-5 and J is TRBJ2-7; checking the TCRdb D call of TRBD2 is not possible without DNA. CDR1 is SGHKS, CDR2 YYEKEE, per germline (reference sequence). This CDR3 has 15 amino acids. Full variable domain (missing parts from reference TRBV5-5 and TRBJ2-7): DAGVTQSPTHLIKTRGQQVTLRCSPISGHKSVSWYQQVLGQGPQFIFQYYEKEERGRGNFPDRFSARQFPNYSSELNVNALLLGDSALYLCASSRSLVAEYEQYFGPGTRLTVT.

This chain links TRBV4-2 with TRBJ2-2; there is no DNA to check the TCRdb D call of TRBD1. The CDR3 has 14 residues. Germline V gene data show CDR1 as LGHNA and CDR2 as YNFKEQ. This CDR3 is CASSQAGDTGELFF.

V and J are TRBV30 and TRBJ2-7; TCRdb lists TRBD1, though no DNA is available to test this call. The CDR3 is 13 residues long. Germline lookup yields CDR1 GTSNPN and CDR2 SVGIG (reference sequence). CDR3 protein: CAWSKDRNRGQYF.

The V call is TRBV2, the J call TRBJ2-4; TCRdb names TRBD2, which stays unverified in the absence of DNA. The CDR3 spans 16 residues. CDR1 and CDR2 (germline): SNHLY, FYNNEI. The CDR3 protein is CASKGSGPTAKNIQYF. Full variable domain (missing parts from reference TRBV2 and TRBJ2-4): EPEVTQTPSHQVTQMGQEVILRCVPISNHLYFYWYRQILGQKVEFLVSFYNNEISEKSEIFDDQFSVERPDGSNFTLKIRSTKLEDSAMYFCASKGSGPTAKNIQYFGAGTRLSVL.

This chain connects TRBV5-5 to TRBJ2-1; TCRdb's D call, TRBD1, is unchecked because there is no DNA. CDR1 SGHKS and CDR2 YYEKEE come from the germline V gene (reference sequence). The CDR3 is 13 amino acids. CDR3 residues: CASSLTGSNEQFF. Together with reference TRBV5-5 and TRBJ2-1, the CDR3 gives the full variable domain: DAGVTQSPTHLIKTRGQQVTLRCSPISGHKSVSWYQQVLGQGPQFIFQYYEKEERGRGNFPDRFSARQFPNYSSELNVNALLLGDSALYLCASSLTGSNEQFFGPGTRLTVL.

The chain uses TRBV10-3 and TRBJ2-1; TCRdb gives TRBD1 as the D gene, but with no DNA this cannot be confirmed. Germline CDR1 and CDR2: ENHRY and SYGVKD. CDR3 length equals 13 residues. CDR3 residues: CAISGQGGREQFF.

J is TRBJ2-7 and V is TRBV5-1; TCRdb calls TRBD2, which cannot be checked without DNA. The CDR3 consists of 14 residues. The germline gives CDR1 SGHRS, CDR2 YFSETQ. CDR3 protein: CASSVAGVSYEQYF.

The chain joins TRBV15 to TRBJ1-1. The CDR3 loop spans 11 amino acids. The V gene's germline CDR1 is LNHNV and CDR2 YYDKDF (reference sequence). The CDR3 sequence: CATSVNTEAFF. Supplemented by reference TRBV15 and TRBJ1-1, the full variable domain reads DAMVIQNPRYQVTQFGKPVTLSCSQTLNHNVMYWYQQKSSQAPKLLFHYYDKDFNNEADTPDNFQSRRPNTSFCFLDIRSPGLGDTAMYLCATSVNTEAFFGQGTRLTVV.

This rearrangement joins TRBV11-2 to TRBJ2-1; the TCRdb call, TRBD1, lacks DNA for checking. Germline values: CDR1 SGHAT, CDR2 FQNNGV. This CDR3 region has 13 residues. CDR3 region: CASSLDGRGFVFF.

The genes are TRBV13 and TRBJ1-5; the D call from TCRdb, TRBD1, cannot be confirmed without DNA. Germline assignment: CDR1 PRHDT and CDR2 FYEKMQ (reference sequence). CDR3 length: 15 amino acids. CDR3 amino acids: CASSLGGQGNQPQHF.

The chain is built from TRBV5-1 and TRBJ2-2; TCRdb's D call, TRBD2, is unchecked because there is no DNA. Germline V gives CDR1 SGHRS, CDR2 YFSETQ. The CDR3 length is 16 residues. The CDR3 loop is CASSSNYGGGVGELFF. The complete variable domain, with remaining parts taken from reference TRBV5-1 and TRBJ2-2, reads KAGVTQTPRYLIKTRGQQVTLSCSPISGHRSVSWYQQTPGQGLQFLFEYFSETQRNKGNFPGRFSGRQFSNSRSEMNVSTLELGDSALYLCASSSNYGGGVGELFFGEGSRLTVL.

The chain's CDR3 is CASSLKATGTGHSPLHF. This chain connects TRBV5-1 to TRBJ1-6; TCRdb's D call, TRBD1, is unchecked because there is no DNA. Germline CDR1 is SGHRS and CDR2 is YFSETQ. There are 17 residues in the CDR3.

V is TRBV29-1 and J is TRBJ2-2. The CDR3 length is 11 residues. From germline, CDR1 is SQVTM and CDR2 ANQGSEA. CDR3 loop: CSGRETGELFF.

The CDR3 loop reads CASSQTSGGLSGNEQFF. This sequence joins TRBV12-3 or TRBV12-4 and TRBJ2-1; with no DNA, the TCRdb D assignment of TRBD2 cannot be verified. The CDR3 contains 17 residues.

This CDR3 is CASSKIRPEAGEAKNIQYF. The chain links TRBV21-1 to TRBJ2-4; absent DNA, TCRdb's TRBD1 call cannot be checked. TRBV21-1 is termed a pseudogene. CDR3 length: 19 residues.

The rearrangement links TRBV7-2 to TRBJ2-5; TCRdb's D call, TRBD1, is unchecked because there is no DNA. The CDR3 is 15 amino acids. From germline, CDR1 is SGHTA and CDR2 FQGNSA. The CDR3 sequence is CASSPQGFEGETQYF. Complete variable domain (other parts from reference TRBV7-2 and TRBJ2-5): GAGVSQSPSNKVTEKGKDVELRCDPISGHTALYWYRQSLGQGLEFLIYFQGNSAPDKSGLPSDRFSAERTGGSVSTLTIQRTQQEDSAVYLCASSPQGFEGETQYFGPGTRLLVL.

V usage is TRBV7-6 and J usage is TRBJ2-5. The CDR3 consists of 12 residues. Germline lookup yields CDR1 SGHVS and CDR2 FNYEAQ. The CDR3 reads CASSFIQETQYF. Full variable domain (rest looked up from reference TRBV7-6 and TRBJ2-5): GAGVSQSPRYKVTKRGQDVALRCDPISGHVSLYWYRQALGQGPEFLTYFNYEAQQDKSGLPNDRFSAERPEGSISTLTIQRTEQRDSAMYRCASSFIQETQYFGPGTRLLVL.